The 31 T cell receptor beta chains below were found in one sample sequenced in a study of blood T cell repertoires in COVID-19. Method: immunoSEQ multiplex PCR; TCRdb's copy keeps in-frame clones and lacks some. The repertoire consists of approximately 450,000 clones, with 87% occurring once and the leading ten covering roughly 2%. The sample comprised PBMCs or T cells enriched from blood (not recorded which). These receptors all stem from a young woman with acute COVID-19.

This chain joins TRBV24-1 and TRBJ2-1; 10 bases map to TRBD2. Germline V gene data show CDR1 as KGHDR and CDR2 as SFDVKD. V gave up 7 bases and J gave up 8 bases; unmatched junction bases: 10. The CDR3 length is 15 residues. In DNA form, the CDR3 reads TGTGCCACCAGAGTTGGCACTAGCGGGATCGATGAGCAGTTCTTC. The encoded protein is CATRVGTSGIDEQFF.

The rearrangement joins TRBV30 to TRBJ1-1; maybe TRBD1 (5 bases). The V and J ends lost 0 bases and 1 base respectively, with 9 bases between them. This CDR3 has 14 amino acids. From germline, CDR1 is GTSNPN and CDR2 SVGIG (reference sequence). The CDR3 spells CAWSVGVGNTEAFF. The DNA of the CDR3 is TGTGCCTGGAGTGTAGGGGTTGGGAACACTGAAGCTTTCTTT.

The V gene is TRBV5-6, the J gene TRBJ1-3; D gene uncertain. Germline values: CDR1 SGHDT, CDR2 YYEEEE. This CDR3 region has 15 residues. V was pared by 2 bases and J by 0 bases, with 9 bases between. CDR3 loop: CASSLVTLSGNTIYF. The CDR3 DNA reads TGTGCCAGCAGCTTAGTGACTCTCTCTGGAAACACCATATATTTT.

The V gene is TRBV7-9, the J gene TRBJ1-4; 7 bases line up with TRBD1. There are 15 residues in the CDR3. CDR1 SEHNR and CDR2 FQNEAQ come from the germline V gene (reference sequence). After removal of 4 bases from V and 3 bases from J, the junction contained 5 bases not matched to a gene. CDR3 region: CASSSPGQSNEKLFF. DNA for the CDR3: TGTGCCAGCAGCTCTCCGGGACAGTCTAATGAAAAACTGTTTTTT.

The gene calls are TRBV6-5 and TRBJ1-1; no reliable D call. Germline V gene lookup returns CDR1 MNHEY and CDR2 SVGAGI. V was pared by 2 bases and J by 4 bases, with 8 bases between. This CDR3 is built from 13 residues. The CDR3: CASSYAGSTEAFF. DNA for the CDR3: TGTGCCAGCAGTTACGCGGGGTCCACTGAAGCTTTCTTT.

The chain carries TRBV14 and TRBJ1-1; possible D gene TRBD1, 5 bases. CDR1 and CDR2 (germline): SGHDN, FVKESK. V was trimmed by 2 bases and J by 3 bases, leaving 10 bases between them. The CDR3 is 14 amino acids. The CDR3 here is CASSQIAGYTEAFF. The CDR3 DNA is TGTGCCAGCAGCCAAATAGCAGGGTACACTGAAGCTTTCTTT.

The chain is built from TRBV7-2 and TRBJ2-5; D might be TRBD1 (6 bases). Between the trimmed V and J ends, which lost 1 base and 5 bases, there was a span of 11 bases. The CDR3 consists of 14 residues. CDR1 and CDR2 (germline): SGHTA, FQGNSA. This CDR3 reads CASSLGTVRETQYF. CDR3 nucleotides: TGTGCCAGCAGCTTAGGGACAGTCAGGGAGACCCAGTACTTC.

In regard to this clone: Different DNA sequences within this sample yield the same CDR3. This sequence joins TRBV27 and TRBJ1-5; no clear D gene. V gave up 4 bases and J gave up 4 bases, with 8 bases separating them. The germline CDR1 and CDR2 sequences are MNHEY and SMNVEV (reference sequence). This CDR3 comprises 13 residues. CDR3: CASSYTGNQPQHF. The CDR3 DNA reads as TGTGCCAGCAGTTATACGGGAAATCAGCCCCAGCATTTT.

The chain links TRBV12-5 to TRBJ2-7; TRBD1 might be the D (8 bases). V dropped 1 base and J dropped 3 bases, with 10 bases sitting between them. The length of the CDR3 is 14 residues. Germline-derived CDR1 and CDR2 are LGHNT and FRNRAP. The CDR3 DNA follows: TGTGCTAGTGGTTTGGACAGGGGGGGCTACGAGCAGTACTTC. Translated, it gives CASGLDRGGYEQYF. The full variable domain, its missing parts supplied by reference TRBV12-5 and TRBJ2-7, is DARVTQTPRHKVTEMGQEVTMRCQPILGHNTVFWYRQTMMQGLELLAYFRNRAPLDDSGMPKDRFSAEMPDATLATLKIQPSEPRDSAVYFCASGLDRGGYEQYFGPGTRLTVT.

The chain uses TRBV18 and TRBJ1-4; unclear D gene. Trimming cost V 0 bases and J 8 bases, with 7 bases left between them. The CDR3 runs 13 residues. Germline CDR1 KGHSH, CDR2 LQKENI. The CDR3 spells CASSPPEVEKLFF. DNA for the CDR3: TGTGCCAGCTCACCACCCGAGGTGGAAAAACTGTTTTTT.

The CDR3: CASSKTGTGGWTGELFF. In DNA form, the CDR3 reads TGTGCCAGCAGCAAGACCGGGACAGGGGGTTGGACCGGGGAGCTGTTTTTT. The rearrangement links TRBV7-8 to TRBJ2-2; 11 bases fit TRBD1. The ends lost 5 bases at V and 5 bases at J; junction bases unmatched: 10. This CDR3 region has 17 residues. Germline CDR1 SGHVS, CDR2 FQNEAQ.

This chain uses TRBV4-3 with TRBJ2-1, with 14 bases identical to TRBD2. Germline CDR1 LGHNA, CDR2 YSLEER. V trimming: 1 base; J trimming: 4 bases; junction bases outside the gene matches: 12. The CDR3 has 20 amino acids. CDR3 sequence reads: CASSQARGTSGGGVYNEQFF. CDR3 nucleotide sequence: TGCGCCAGCAGCCAAGCCCGCGGGACTAGCGGGGGAGGGGTATACAATGAGCAGTTCTTC.

The CDR3 nucleotides read TGCGCCAGCAGTGGCAGGGGTGGCAATGAGCAGTTCTTC. Translation gives CASSGRGGNEQFF. The V gene is TRBV10-2, the J gene TRBJ2-1; TRBD1 is a possible D gene (6 bases). Trimming removed 4 bases from V and 6 bases from J, with 10 bases in between. From germline, CDR1 is WSHSY and CDR2 SAAADI. CDR3 length equals 13 residues.

The V call is TRBV7-9, the J call TRBJ2-1; 8 bases fit TRBD1. Looked up from germline, CDR1 is SEHNR and CDR2 is FQNEAQ (reference sequence). The CDR3 is 14 residues long. Germline trimming cut 5 bases from V and 8 bases from J; bases unmatched to any gene: 8. The CDR3 is CASSPGQGLDEQFF. As DNA, the CDR3 is TGTGCCAGCAGCCCCGGACAGGGCCTCGATGAGCAGTTCTTC.

This clone occurred once. The rearrangement uses TRBV5-1 and TRBJ2-7; 10 nucleotides match TRBD1. The V and J ends lost 4 bases and 2 bases, in that order; junction bases with no gene match: 0. The CDR3 runs 13 residues. The V gene's germline CDR1 is SGHRS and CDR2 YFSETQ. Here the CDR3 reads CASSGTGAYEQYF. CDR3 DNA: TGCGCCAGCAGCGGGACAGGGGCCTACGAGCAGTACTTC.

This clone was counted a few times. The V call is TRBV7-9, the J call TRBJ2-1; the match to TRBD2 covers 7 bases. The germline CDR1 and CDR2 sequences are SEHNR and FQNEAQ (reference sequence). CDR3 length equals 13 residues. V dropped 2 bases and J dropped 7; count of bases not matched to a gene: 2. The CDR3 nucleotides read TGTGCCAGCAGCTTAAGGCGGGAGAATGAGCAGTTCTTC. Its protein product is CASSLRRENEQFF.

V usage is TRBV4-3 and J usage is TRBJ2-7; D not certain. Trimming removed 0 bases at V and 5 bases at J, with 8 bases between. The CDR3 extends over 13 amino acids. CDR1 is LGHNA, CDR2 YSLEER, per germline. CDR3 sequence: CASSQDPPDEQYF. The CDR3 DNA follows: TGCGCCAGCAGCCAAGATCCCCCAGACGAGCAGTACTTC.

The V call is TRBV18, the J call TRBJ2-7; 8 bases match TRBD2. V lost 1 base and J lost 5; bases outside the gene matches: 7. The CDR3 is 15 amino acids. The germline gives CDR1 KGHSH, CDR2 LQKENI. CDR3 sequence reads: CASSPQAGGLDEQYF. The CDR3 nucleotides read TGTGCCAGCTCACCACAGGCGGGAGGACTGGACGAGCAGTACTTC.

This clone was seen a few times. The chain is built from TRBV7-8 and TRBJ2-3; 10 bases match TRBD2. Germline CDR1 reads SGHVS; CDR2 reads FQNEAQ. The CDR3 sequence is 16 residues long. The J segment lost 4 bases and the V segment lost 3 bases, leaving 7 bases of the junction unmatched. The CDR3 here is CASSFPSGSAADTQYF. CDR3 sequence (DNA): TGTGCCAGCAGCTTTCCTAGCGGGAGTGCGGCAGATACGCAGTATTTT.

The V call is TRBV19, the J call TRBJ2-1; D is possibly TRBD1 (5 bases). Germline V gene lookup returns CDR1 LNHDA and CDR2 SQIVND (reference sequence). V was clipped by 4 bases and J by 10 bases, with 8 bases between them. This CDR3 is 11 amino acids long. As DNA, the CDR3 is TGTGCCAGTAGTACGACAGTCGAGCAGTTCTTC. Amino acid sequence: CASSTTVEQFF.

The V and J genes are TRBV5-8 and TRBJ1-1; D remains ambiguous. Germline V gene lookup returns CDR1 SGHTS and CDR2 YDEGEE. V was pared by 0 bases and J by 4 bases, with 4 bases between. This CDR3 region has 12 residues. CDR3 DNA sequence: TGTGCCAGCAGCTTGGATCTCACTGAAGCTTTCTTT. It is translated as CASSLDLTEAFF.

The chain carries TRBV7-9 and TRBJ2-7, with 13 bases lining up with TRBD2. This CDR3 comprises 15 residues. The germline gives CDR1 SEHNR, CDR2 FQNEAQ (reference sequence). Trimming took 5 bases from V and 9 from J; bases not matched to a gene: 10. The CDR3 nucleotides read TGTGCCAGCAGCCAGACTAGCGGGGGGTCTCCGTCGCAGTACTTC. Translated: CASSQTSGGSPSQYF.

This chain connects TRBV3-1 (or the pseudogene TRBV3-2) to TRBJ2-7; D gene uncertain. The CDR3 is made up of 13 amino acids. V lost 3 bases and J 2 bases, leaving 8 bases between the germline ends. Germline-derived CDR1 and CDR2 are LGHDT and YNNKEL (reference sequence). CDR3 loop: CASSHGKTYEQYF. As DNA, the CDR3 is TGTGCCAGCAGCCACGGTAAAACCTACGAGCAGTACTTC.

The chain combines TRBV2 with TRBJ2-2, with 9 bases lining up with TRBD1. The ends lost 5 bases at V and 7 bases at J; junction bases unmatched: 14. The germline CDR1 and CDR2 sequences are SNHLY and FYNNEI. This CDR3 contains 17 residues. CDR3 in amino acids: CASSILGHRGQVGELFF. The CDR3 DNA is TGTGCCAGCAGTATCTTGGGTCACAGGGGGCAGGTCGGGGAGCTGTTTTTT.

The CDR3 sequence is CSVAQDRNYGYTF. Here the CDR3 DNA reads TGCAGCGTTGCCCAGGACAGGAACTATGGCTACACCTTC. This sequence joins TRBV29-1 and TRBJ1-2, with 7 bases that match TRBD1. Germline-derived CDR1 and CDR2 are SQVTM and ANQGSEA. J was trimmed by 2 bases and V by 4 bases; bases with no gene match: 4. The CDR3 runs 13 residues.

Comment on this clone: The identical CDR3 is also encoded by other nucleotide sequences in the sample. This chain links TRBV6-5 with TRBJ1-6; the D gene is possibly TRBD1 (6 bases). Per the germline V gene, CDR1 is MNHEY and CDR2 is SVGAGI. The CDR3 covers 14 residues. With 2 bases removed from V and 5 bases from J, the gap between germline ends came to 7 bases. CDR3 bases: TGTGCCAGCAGTTACGGGGGCAATAATTCACCCCTCCACTTT. Protein product: CASSYGGNNSPLHF.

The rearrangement joins TRBV4-1 to TRBJ1-3; 7 nucleotides match TRBD1. The CDR3 length is 17 residues. Germline trimming cut 1 base from V and 2 bases from J; bases unmatched to any gene: 8. Germline values: CDR1 MGHRA, CDR2 YSYEKL. In DNA form, the CDR3 reads TGCGCCAGCAGCCAAGTTAAGACAGGGCAAGCTGGAAACACCATATATTTT. It translates to CASSQVKTGQAGNTIYF.

This sequence joins TRBV11-3 and TRBJ1-1; no clear D gene. Per the germline V gene, CDR1 is SGHNT and CDR2 is YENEEA. The ends were cut back, 1 base at V and 1 base at J, with 10 bases in the middle. The CDR3 is made up of 15 amino acids. Here the CDR3 DNA reads TGTGCCAGCAGCTTAGCGGGCGGGCGGAACACTGAAGCTTTCTTT. Translating it yields CASSLAGGRNTEAFF.

This clone was detected once. The V and J genes are TRBV5-6 and TRBJ1-2; no clear D. CDR1 is SGHDT, CDR2 YYEEEE, per germline. V lost 4 bases and J 0 bases, leaving 10 bases between the germline ends. This CDR3 is 14 amino acids long. Written as DNA, the CDR3 is TGTGCCAGCAGCACTCCGGGTTCTAACTATGGCTACACCTTC. Translated, it gives CASSTPGSNYGYTF.

The V gene is TRBV19, the J gene TRBJ2-4; TRBD1 is a possible D gene (5 bases). Trimming took off 1 base at V and 0 bases at J, with 13 bases between the two ends. The CDR3 sequence is 17 residues long. Germline V gives CDR1 LNHDA, CDR2 SQIVND (reference sequence). CDR3 region: CASSIADTFGAKNIQYF. DNA for the CDR3: TGTGCCAGTAGTATAGCGGACACATTTGGAGCCAAAAACATTCAGTACTTC.

V and J are TRBV27 and TRBJ1-1; D is uncertain. CDR1 is MNHEY and CDR2 is SMNVEV in the germline V gene (reference sequence). V was cut by 2 bases and J by 7 bases, with 14 bases left in between. The CDR3 contains 14 residues. CDR3 nucleotides: TGTGCCAGCAGTTTAAGAAAGACCGGGATTGAAGCTTTCTTT. This translates into CASSLRKTGIEAFF.